The clone carrying this TCR beta chain has only a few counts. What it binds is not known. Individuals who donated were healthy Caucasians from Russia aged roughly 6 to 100. Total RNA amounts of at least 5 micrograms were extracted per sample. The entry originates in a study of blood T cells in healthy people across ages. Study results and limitations: Estimates of diversity drawn from one million T cells were considered underestimates.

V was clipped by 4 bases and J by 0 bases, with 13 bases between them. Germline V gene sequence: CDR1 SGHVS, CDR2 FNYEAQ. The CDR3 length is 15 residues. For the second PCR, which ran for roughly 6 to 12 cycles, a sample-barcoded 5' primer and a J-beta primer mix were used. Carrying 12 random nucleotides, a template-switch adaptor labeled each individual cDNA molecule. TCRdb re-called the 5' RACE reads with MiXCR, one entry per CDR3 protein. Of 850,000 to 1,300,000 distinct CDR3 sequences listed, under 45% were seen once; the top ten hold about 19%. This sequence was found in a woman in her fifties or sixties in good health. The specimen was blood. V gene TRBV7-6 combines with J gene TRBJ2-7; tentatively, D is TRBD2 (7 bases). The CDR3 loop is CASSSKAGHSYEQYF. CDR3 sequence (DNA): TGTGCCAGCAGCTCGAAAGCGGGACACTCCTACGAGCAGTACTTC.